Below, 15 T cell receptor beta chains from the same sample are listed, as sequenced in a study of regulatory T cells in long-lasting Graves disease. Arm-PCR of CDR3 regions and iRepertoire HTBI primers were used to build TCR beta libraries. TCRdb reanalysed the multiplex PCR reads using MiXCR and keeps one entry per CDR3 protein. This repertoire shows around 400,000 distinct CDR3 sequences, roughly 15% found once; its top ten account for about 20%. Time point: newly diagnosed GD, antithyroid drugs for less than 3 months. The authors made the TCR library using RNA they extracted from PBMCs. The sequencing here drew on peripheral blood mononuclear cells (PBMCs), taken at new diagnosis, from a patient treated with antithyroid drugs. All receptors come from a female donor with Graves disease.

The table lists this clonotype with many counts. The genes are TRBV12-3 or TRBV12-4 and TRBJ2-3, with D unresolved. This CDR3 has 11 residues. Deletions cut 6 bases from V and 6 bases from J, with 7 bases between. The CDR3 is CASRMGDTQYF. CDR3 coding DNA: TGTGCCAGCAGGATGGGGGATACGCAGTATTTT.

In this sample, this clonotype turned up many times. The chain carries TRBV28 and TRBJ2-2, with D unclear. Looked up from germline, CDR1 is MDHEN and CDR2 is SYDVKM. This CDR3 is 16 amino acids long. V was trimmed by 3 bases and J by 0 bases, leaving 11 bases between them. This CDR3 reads CASSFFGFSNTGELFF. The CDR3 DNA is TGTGCCAGCAGTTTTTTCGGATTCTCGAACACCGGGGAGCTGTTTTTT.

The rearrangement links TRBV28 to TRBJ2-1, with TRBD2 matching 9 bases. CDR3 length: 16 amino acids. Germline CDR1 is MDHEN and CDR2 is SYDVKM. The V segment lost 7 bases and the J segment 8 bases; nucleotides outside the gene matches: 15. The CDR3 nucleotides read TGTGCCAGCACTCTTAGTTGGGCGGGAGGGCCCCATGAGCAGTTCTTC. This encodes CASTLSWAGGPHEQFF.

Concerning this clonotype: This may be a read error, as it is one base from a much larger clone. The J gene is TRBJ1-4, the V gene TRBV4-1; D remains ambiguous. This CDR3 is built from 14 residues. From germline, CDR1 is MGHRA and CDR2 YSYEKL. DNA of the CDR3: TGCGCCAGCAGCGAAACAGCAACTAATGTAAAACTGTTTTTT. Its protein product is CASSETATNVKLFF.

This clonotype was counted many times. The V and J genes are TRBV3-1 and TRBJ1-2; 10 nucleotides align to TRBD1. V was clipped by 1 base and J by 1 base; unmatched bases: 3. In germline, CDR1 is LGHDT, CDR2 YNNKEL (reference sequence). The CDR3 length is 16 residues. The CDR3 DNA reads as TGTGCCAGCAGCCAAGGAGACAGGGGGCTTAACTATGGCTACACCTTC. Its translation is CASSQGDRGLNYGYTF.

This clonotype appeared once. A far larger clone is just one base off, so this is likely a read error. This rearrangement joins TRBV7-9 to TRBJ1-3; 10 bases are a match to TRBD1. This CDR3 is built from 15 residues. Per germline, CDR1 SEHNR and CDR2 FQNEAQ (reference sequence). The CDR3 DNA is TGTGCCAGCAGCTCGACAGGGGGCTCTGGAAACACCATATGTTTT. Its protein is CASSSTGGSGNTICF.

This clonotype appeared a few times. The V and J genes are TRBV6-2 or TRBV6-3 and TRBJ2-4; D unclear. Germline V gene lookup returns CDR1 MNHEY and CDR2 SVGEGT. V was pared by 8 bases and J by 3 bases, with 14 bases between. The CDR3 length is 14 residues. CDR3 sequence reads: CASVNRTDKNIQYF. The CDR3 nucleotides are TGTGCCAGCGTAAACCGTACAGACAAAAACATTCAGTACTTC.

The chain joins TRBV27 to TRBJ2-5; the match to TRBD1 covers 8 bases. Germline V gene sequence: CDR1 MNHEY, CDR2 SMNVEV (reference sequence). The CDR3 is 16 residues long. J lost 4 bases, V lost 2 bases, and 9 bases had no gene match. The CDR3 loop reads CASSLRANRGRETQYF. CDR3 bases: TGTGCCAGCAGTTTAAGGGCTAACAGGGGGAGAGAGACCCAGTACTTC.

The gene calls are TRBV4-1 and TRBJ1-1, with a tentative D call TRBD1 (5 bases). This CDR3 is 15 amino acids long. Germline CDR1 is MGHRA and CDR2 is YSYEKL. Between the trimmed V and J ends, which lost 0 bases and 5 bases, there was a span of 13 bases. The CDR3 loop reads CASSQDWGEGTEAFF. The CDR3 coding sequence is TGCGCCAGCAGCCAAGATTGGGGGGAGGGGACTGAAGCTTTCTTT.

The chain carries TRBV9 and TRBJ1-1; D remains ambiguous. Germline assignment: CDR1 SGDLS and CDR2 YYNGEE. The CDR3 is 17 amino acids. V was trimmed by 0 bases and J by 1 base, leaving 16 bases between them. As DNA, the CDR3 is TGTGCCAGCAGCGTAGCGTCAGGTGAAGCCTCGAACACTGAAGCTTTCTTT. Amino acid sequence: CASSVASGEASNTEAFF.

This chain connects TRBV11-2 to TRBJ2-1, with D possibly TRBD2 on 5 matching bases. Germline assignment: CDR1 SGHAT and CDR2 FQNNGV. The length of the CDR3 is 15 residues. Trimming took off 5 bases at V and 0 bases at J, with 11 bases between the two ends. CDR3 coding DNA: TGTGCCAGCAGCCCCCGGGATCTCTCCTACAATGAGCAGTTCTTC. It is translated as CASSPRDLSYNEQFF.

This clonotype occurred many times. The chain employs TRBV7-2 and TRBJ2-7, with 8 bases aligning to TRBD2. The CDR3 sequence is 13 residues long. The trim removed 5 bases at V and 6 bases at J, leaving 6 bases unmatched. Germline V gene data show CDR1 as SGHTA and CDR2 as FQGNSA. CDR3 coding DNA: TGTGCCAGCAGCCTCCGACTAGCGCGCGAGCAGTACTTC. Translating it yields CASSLRLAREQYF.

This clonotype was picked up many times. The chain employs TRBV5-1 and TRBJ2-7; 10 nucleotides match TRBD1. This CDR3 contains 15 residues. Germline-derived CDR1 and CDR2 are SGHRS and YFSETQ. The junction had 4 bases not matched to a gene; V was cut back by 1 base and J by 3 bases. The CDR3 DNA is TGCGCCAGCAGCTTGCCGGACAGGGGGATCTACGAGCAGTACTTC. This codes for CASSLPDRGIYEQYF.

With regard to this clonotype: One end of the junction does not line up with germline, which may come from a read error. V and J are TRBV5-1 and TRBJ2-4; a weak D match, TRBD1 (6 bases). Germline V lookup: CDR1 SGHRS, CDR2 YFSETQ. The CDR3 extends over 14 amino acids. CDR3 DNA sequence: TGCGCCGGCAGCTTGTATGCAGGGGAAAACATTCAGTACTTC. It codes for CAGSLYAGENIQYF. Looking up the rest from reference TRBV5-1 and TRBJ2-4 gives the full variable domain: KAGVTQTPRYLIKTRGQQVTLSCSPISGHRSVSWYQQTPGQGLQFLFEYFSETQRNKGNFPGRFSGRQFSNSRSEMNVSTLELGDSALYLCAGSLYAGENIQYFGAGTRLSVL.

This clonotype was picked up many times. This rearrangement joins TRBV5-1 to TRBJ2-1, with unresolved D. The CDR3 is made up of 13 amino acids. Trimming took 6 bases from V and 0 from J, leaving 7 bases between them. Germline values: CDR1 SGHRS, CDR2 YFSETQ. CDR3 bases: TGCGCCAGCACTGAACGCTCCTACAATGAGCAGTTCTTC. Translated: CASTERSYNEQFF.